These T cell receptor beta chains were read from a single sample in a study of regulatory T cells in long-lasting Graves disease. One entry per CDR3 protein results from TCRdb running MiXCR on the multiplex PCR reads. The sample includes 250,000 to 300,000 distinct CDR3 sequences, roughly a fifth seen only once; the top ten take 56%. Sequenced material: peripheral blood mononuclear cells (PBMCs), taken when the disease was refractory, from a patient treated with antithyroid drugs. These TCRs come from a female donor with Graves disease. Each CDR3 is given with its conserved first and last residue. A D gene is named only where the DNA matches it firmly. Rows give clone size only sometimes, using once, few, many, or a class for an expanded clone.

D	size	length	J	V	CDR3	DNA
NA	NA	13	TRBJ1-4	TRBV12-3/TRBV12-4	CASSSQGSEKLFF	TGTGCCAGCAGTTCGCAGGGGAGTGAAAAACTGTTTTTT
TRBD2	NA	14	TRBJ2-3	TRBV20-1	CSATREGPGDTQYF	TGCAGTGCTACCCGGGAGGGCCCCGGAGATACGCAGTATTTT
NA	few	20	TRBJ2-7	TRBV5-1	CASSLVLGGVSGASGYEQYF	TGCGCCAGCAGCTTGGTCTTAGGTGGTGTTAGTGGCGCTTCGGGATACGAGCAGTACTTC
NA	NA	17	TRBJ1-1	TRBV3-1	CASSHPVGRRLNTEAFF	TGTGCCAGCAGCCACCCCGTTGGGCGGCGGCTGAACACTGAAGCTTTCTTT
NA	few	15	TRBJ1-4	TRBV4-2	CASSPKGDGNEKLFF	TGTGCCAGCAGCCCTAAAGGGGACGGAAATGAAAAACTGTTTTTT
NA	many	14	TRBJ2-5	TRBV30	CAWSHPGRQETQYF	TGTGCCTGGAGTCACCCGGGGCGCCAAGAGACCCAGTACTTC
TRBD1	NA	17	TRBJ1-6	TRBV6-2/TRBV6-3	CASGDRIRSSYNSPLHF	TGTGCCAGTGGGGACAGGATCAGAAGCTCCTATAATTCACCCCTCCACTTT
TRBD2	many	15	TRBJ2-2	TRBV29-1	CSAAIAGSRSGELFF	TGCAGCGCTGCGATAGCGGGATCGCGTTCCGGGGAGCTGTTTTTT
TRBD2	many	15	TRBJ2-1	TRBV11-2	CASSLGGGSYNEQFF	TGTGCCAGCAGCTTAGGGGGGGGGTCCTACAATGAGCAGTTCTTC
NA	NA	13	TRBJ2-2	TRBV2	CASRGTHTGELFF	TGTGCCAGCAGGGGGACCCACACCGGGGAGCTGTTTTTT
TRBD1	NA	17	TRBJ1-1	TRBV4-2	CASSQEGDRGQNTEAFF	TGTGCCAGCAGCCAGGAGGGGGACAGGGGGCAGAACACTGAAGCTTTCTTT
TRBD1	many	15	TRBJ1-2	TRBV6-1	CASSEGTGGYYGYTF	TGTGCCAGCAGTGAAGGGACAGGGGGTTACTATGGCTACACCTTC
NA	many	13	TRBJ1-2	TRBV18	CASSLGQLPGYTF	TGTGCCAGCTCCCTCGGACAATTGCCTGGCTACACCTTC
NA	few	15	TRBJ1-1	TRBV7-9	CASSMPRRENTEAFF	TGTGCCAGCAGCATGCCCCGCAGGGAGAACACTGAAGCTTTCTTT
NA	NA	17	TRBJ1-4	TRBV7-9	CASSPGHHTATNEKLFF	TGTGCCAGCAGCCCCGGACATCATACTGCAACTAATGAAAAACTGTTTTTT
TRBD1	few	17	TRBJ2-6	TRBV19	CASSMGDSGSGANVLTF	TGTGCCAGTAGTATGGGGGACAGTGGCTCTGGGGCCAACGTCCTGACTTTC
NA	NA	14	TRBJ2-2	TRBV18	CASSPSSGTGELFF	TGTGCCAGCTCACCATCGTCCGGCACCGGGGAGCTGTTTTTT
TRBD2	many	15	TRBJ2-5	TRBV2	CASKRGDGYQETQYF	TGTGCCAGCAAGCGGGGTGATGGGTACCAAGAGACCCAGTACTTC
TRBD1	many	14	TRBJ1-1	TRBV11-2	CASRLGTVNTEAFF	TGTGCCAGCAGGCTTGGGACAGTGAACACTGAAGCTTTCTTT
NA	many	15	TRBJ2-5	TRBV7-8	CASSQKHRVQETQYF	TGTGCCAGCAGCCAAAAGCACAGGGTCCAAGAGACCCAGTACTTC
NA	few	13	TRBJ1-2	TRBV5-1	CASSLAQDYGYTF	TGCGCCAGCAGCTTGGCTCAGGACTATGGCTACACCTTC
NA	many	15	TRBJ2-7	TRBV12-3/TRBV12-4	CASGSPGQPLYEQYF	TGTGCCAGCGGCTCACCGGGACAACCACTTTACGAGCAGTACTTC
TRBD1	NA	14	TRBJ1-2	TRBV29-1	CSVGHPTGNYGYTF	TGCAGCGTTGGGCACCCGACAGGGAACTATGGCTACACCTTC
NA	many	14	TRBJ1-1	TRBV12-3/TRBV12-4	CASSKGLGPREAFF	TGTGCCAGCAGCAAGGGACTTGGTCCCCGCGAAGCTTTCTTT
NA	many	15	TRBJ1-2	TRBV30	CAWSPLLDGNYGYTF	TGTGCCTGGAGTCCCCTCCTCGACGGGAACTATGGCTACACCTTC
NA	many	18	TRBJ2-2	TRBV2	CASSERRAGASNTGELFF	TGTGCCAGCAGTGAACGGCGGGCAGGGGCATCGAACACCGGGGAGCTGTTTTTT
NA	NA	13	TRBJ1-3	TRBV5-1	CASSLESGNTIYF	TGCGCCAGCAGCTTGGAATCTGGAAACACCATATATTTT
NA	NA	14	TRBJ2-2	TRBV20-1	CSASPTGNTGELFF	TGCAGTGCTAGTCCAACAGGAAACACCGGGGAGCTGTTTTTT
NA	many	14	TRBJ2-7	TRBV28	CASFSAGVSYEQYF	TGTGCCAGCTTCTCGGCAGGGGTCTCCTACGAGCAGTACTTC
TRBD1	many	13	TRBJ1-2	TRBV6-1	CASSMDRDNGYTF	TGTGCCAGCAGCATGGACAGGGACAATGGCTACACCTTC
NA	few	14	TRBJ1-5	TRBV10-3	CAISESPESQPQHF	TGTGCCATCAGTGAGTCCCCCGAAAGTCAGCCCCAGCATTTT
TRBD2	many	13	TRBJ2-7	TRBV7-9	CASRGSGPYEQYF	TGTGCCAGCAGAGGTAGCGGGCCCTACGAGCAGTACTTC